The present TCR beta chain was sequenced within a study of blood T cell repertoires in COVID-19. Profiling relied on immunoSEQ multiplex PCR, and the TCRdb table lists in-frame clones only, not all of them. This sample has around 180,000 clones, with around four fifths found just once. V dropped 3 bases and J dropped 8 bases, with 11 bases sitting between them. The CDR3 totals 13 residues. The germline V gene encodes CDR1 SNHLY and CDR2 FYNNEI. The material sequenced was peripheral blood. The receptor was derived from a man between 70 and 80 years old with active or convalescent COVID-19. The chain combines TRBV2 with TRBJ2-1; D not certain. The CDR3 nucleotides read TGTGCCAGCAGTGACCGGGTGAGAGATGAGCAGTTCTTC. Residues: CASSDRVRDEQFF.